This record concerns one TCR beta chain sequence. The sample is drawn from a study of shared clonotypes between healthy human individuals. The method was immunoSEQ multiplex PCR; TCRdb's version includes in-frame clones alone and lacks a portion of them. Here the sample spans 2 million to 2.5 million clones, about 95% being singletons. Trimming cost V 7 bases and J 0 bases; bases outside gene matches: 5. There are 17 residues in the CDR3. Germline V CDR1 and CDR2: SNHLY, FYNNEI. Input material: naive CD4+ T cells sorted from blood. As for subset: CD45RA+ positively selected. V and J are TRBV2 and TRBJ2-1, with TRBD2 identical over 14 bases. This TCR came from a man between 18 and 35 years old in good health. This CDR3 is CASKRLAGGFSYNEQFF. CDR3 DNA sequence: TGTGCCAGCAAACGACTAGCGGGAGGGTTCTCCTACAATGAGCAGTTCTTC.